The entry below describes one T cell receptor beta chain. The antigen it binds to is not known. Base qualities were left out, and no much larger clone turns up one base away. These data belong to a study of blood T cell repertoires in COVID-19 (dated by TCRdb to about 2020). With respect to the entire study: Collaborator samples came from the United States, Italy and Spain and covered acute and convalescent phases of COVID-19. The prospective study material was composed of cDNA or gDNA derived from T cells, B-cell-depleted T cells, or PBMCs. Deeply sampled blood TCRbeta repertoires from subjects exposed to, actively infected with, or recovered from COVID-19 were included in the dataset. The repertoires were released in a freely available public database meant as a resource for research on the immune response to SARS-CoV-2. Samples were obtained from the ongoing ImmuneRACE study (first 160 participants) and from about 1,300 subjects provided by 6 global collaborators. The sample metadata nearly always contained a de-identified subject ID, COVID-19 status, age in years and sex. Where available, HLA class I and class II types were taken from metadata supplied by the sample provider and were not determined by assay-based typing. Points the paper makes about the study in general: The quantity of clinical and demographic metadata differed by source and by participant and was supplied without curation.

Whole blood was collected in K2EDTA tubes by collaborating institutions according to the institutions' own protocols. For TCRbeta analysis, collaborators shipped samples as frozen whole blood, isolated PBMCs, or DNA extracted from either of those sample types. TCRbeta CDR3 regions were amplified from genomic DNA using the immunoSEQ Assay, a bias-controlled multiplex PCR. The paper's processing steps were these. The number of nucleated cells in each sample was estimated from the amplification of reference gene primers within the assay. Sequence reads were collapsed and filtered to measure the absolute abundance of every unique TCRbeta CDR3 rearrangement. For each sample, productive Simpson clonality was calculated as the square root of Simpson's diversity index over productive rearrangements. As stored in TCRdb, this immuneACCESS dataset retains in-frame rearrangements with V and J assigned. A fraction of the clones does not appear; measured against another copy, unresolved V genes explain less than half of the discrepancy, and the remainder lacks a known reason. V, J and clone size derive from that table, while D and trimming were established from the DNA sequence. For this sample there are roughly 130,000 clones; roughly nine tenths appear just once. Together, the top ten hold about 3.5% of the sample.

CDR1 and CDR2 were assigned from the germline V gene (reference sequence) as MNHNY and SVGAGI. The junction shows trimming of 5 bases on V and 1 base on J, plus 11 bases between the germline ends. The CDR3 goes from the cysteine to the phenylalanine over 14 residues. Only CDR3 DNA remains: 42 bases, in frame from the first base. The sample taken for sequencing was peripheral blood. The rearranged segments are TRBV6-6 and TRBJ1-1; the D gene is perhaps TRBD1, from 5 matching bases. The receptor's source is a man aged 45 to 65 with active COVID-19. The CDR3: CASSVRGENTEAFF. The nucleotides read TGTGCCAGCAGTGTACGGGGGGAGAACACTGAAGCTTTCTTT.